The following is a T cell receptor (beta chain) sequence with its context. Its antigen is unknown. Nothing much larger sits one base from this clone, and base qualities are not available. This sample was taken from a study of blood T cell repertoires in COVID-19 (TCRdb year 2020). Some background on the complete study: The collaborator samples originated in the United States, Italy and Spain and spanned the acute and convalescent phases of COVID-19. The prospective study material was composed of cDNA or gDNA derived from T cells, B-cell-depleted T cells, or PBMCs. Deeply sampled blood TCRbeta repertoires from subjects exposed to, actively infected with, or recovered from COVID-19 were included in the dataset. The repertoires were made available in a free public database intended to serve as a resource for research on the immune response to SARS-CoV-2. Samples came from the ongoing ImmuneRACE study (first 160 participants) plus 1,254 subjects from 6 global collaborators. A de-identified subject ID, COVID-19 status, age in years and sex were almost always included in the sample metadata. Where available, HLA class I and class II types were obtained from metadata supplied by the sample provider rather than from assay-based typing.

The immunoSEQ Assay, a bias-controlled multiplex PCR, was used to amplify TCRbeta CDR3 regions from genomic DNA. Concerning the study's data processing: Nucleated cell counts per sample were estimated from amplification of reference gene primers within the assay. To quantify the absolute abundance of each unique TCRbeta CDR3 rearrangement, sequence reads were collapsed and filtered. For each sample, productive Simpson clonality was calculated as the square root of Simpson's diversity index over productive rearrangements. TCRdb provides this immuneACCESS table in a form limited to in-frame rearrangements. Some clones are lacking; in checked studies, under half of them reflect an unresolved V gene, and why the rest are absent is not known. V, J and clone size were drawn from that table, and D and trimming were deduced from the DNA. This sample holds about 370,000 clones; roughly 90% were observed only once. 3% of the sample belongs to the ten largest clones.

Beyond this particular receptor, the publication reports: The amount of clinical and demographic metadata varied by source and participant and was provided uncurated.

One collaborating source in Seattle enrolled patients while the patients were actively infected and followed the patients over time throughout the course of disease. Collaborating institutions collected whole blood in K2EDTA tubes following their own protocols. For TCRbeta analysis, collaborator samples were shipped as frozen whole blood, as isolated PBMCs, or as DNA extracted from either sample type. This clonotype originated in a woman in her thirties with COVID-19, enrolled during active disease. Sequencing used peripheral blood.

Here is the DNA: TGTGCCAGCAGTTTCGACAAGACAGGGCCCCTCTATGGCTACACCTTC. It is translated as CASSFDKTGPLYGYTF. The sequence joins TRBV28 to TRBJ1-2, and TRBD1 aligns with 7 junction nucleotides. V ends up 3 bases short and J 4 bases short, with an unmatched junction base count of 11. The CDR3 starts with the cysteine, ends with the phenylalanine, and has 16 residues. This entry keeps only the CDR3 DNA: 48 bases, framed from base 1. From a lookup of the germline V gene, CDR1 and CDR2 are MDHEN and SYDVKM.